These 32 T cell receptor beta chains came from one sample sequenced in a study of blood T cell repertoires in COVID-19 (dated by TCRdb to the early 2020s). The library was prepared using the immunoSEQ multiplex PCR assay. This is the immuneACCESS table as TCRdb keeps it, with only in-frame sequences that have V and J called. A part of the clones is gone; compared with another copy, unresolved V genes explain less than half, and the rest is unexplained. For this sample there are over 100,000 clones; around four fifths appear just once. The ten top clones hold roughly 18% of the sample. The sample taken for sequencing was peripheral blood. The source of these receptors is a woman aged 55-70 years with acute or convalescent COVID-19.

The V and J genes are TRBV3-1 (or the pseudogene TRBV3-2) and TRBJ1-1; 10 nucleotides align to TRBD1. The CDR3 consists of 15 residues. Trimming at V came to 0 bases and at J to 4 bases, leaving 2 bases not matched to a gene. Germline CDR1 is LGHDT and CDR2 is YNNKEL (reference sequence). CDR3 amino acids: CASSQDGDRGTEAFF. Here the CDR3 DNA reads TGTGCCAGCAGCCAAGATGGGGACAGGGGCACTGAAGCTTTCTTT.

The chain recombines TRBV5-8 with TRBJ2-1, with TRBD2 matching over 14 bases. This CDR3 comprises 15 residues. V shed 4 bases, J shed 10 bases, and the junction held 7 bases outside the gene matches. Germline CDR1 reads SGHTS; CDR2 reads YDEGEE. The CDR3 region is CASSPGTSGSLEQFF. For the CDR3, the DNA is TGTGCCAGCAGCCCGGGGACTAGCGGGAGTCTAGAGCAGTTCTTC.

This chain uses TRBV5-4 with TRBJ1-1; D unclear. Trimming pared 5 bases from V and 5 bases from J, leaving 16 bases between. Germline CDR1 reads SGHNT; CDR2 reads YYREEE (reference sequence). The CDR3 is 14 residues long. The CDR3 is CASRSARSETEAFF. The CDR3 DNA is TGTGCCAGCAGATCTGCGAGGAGCGAAACTGAAGCTTTCTTT.

This chain uses TRBV28 with TRBJ1-4; the D gene is possibly TRBD1 (5 bases). Germline CDR1 reads MDHEN; CDR2 reads SYDVKM. Trimming cost V 6 bases and J 12 bases, with 14 bases left between them. The CDR3 sequence is 12 residues long. The CDR3 region has the DNA TGTGCCAGCAGACGGGGGGAGGCGGAACTGTTTTTT. Encoded protein: CASRRGEAELFF.

The chain employs TRBV19 and TRBJ1-5; no firm D call. The CDR3 has 16 residues. Trimming removed 6 bases at V and 0 bases at J, with 15 bases between. Germline V lookup: CDR1 LNHDA, CDR2 SQIVND (reference sequence). DNA for the CDR3: TGTGCCAGTAGGTCCCCTGCTAGTGGTAGCAATCAGCCCCAGCATTTT. Protein product: CASRSPASGSNQPQHF.

The J gene is TRBJ1-1, the V gene TRBV5-5; D not resolved. Germline CDR1 reads SGHKS; CDR2 reads YYEKEE (reference sequence). Trimming shortened V by 3 bases and J by 8 bases, and 8 bases separated the two germline ends. CDR3 size: 11 residues. CDR3 region: CASSSAREAFF. The CDR3 nucleotides read TGTGCCAGCAGCTCCGCTCGGGAAGCTTTCTTT. Together with reference TRBV5-5 and TRBJ1-1, the CDR3 gives the full variable domain: DAGVTQSPTHLIKTRGQQVTLRCSPISGHKSVSWYQQVLGQGPQFIFQYYEKEERGRGNFPDRFSARQFPNYSSELNVNALLLGDSALYLCASSSAREAFFGQGTRLTVV.

The chain combines TRBV23-1 with TRBJ1-2; the D gene is possibly TRBD1 (6 bases). TRBV23-1 is marked as an open reading frame, function uncertain. This CDR3 has 15 residues. Trimming shortened V by 3 bases and J by 3 bases, and 14 bases separated the two germline ends. The CDR3: CASSHPDRSYYGYTF. The CDR3 DNA sequence: TGCGCCAGCAGTCATCCAGACAGGTCGTACTATGGCTACACCTTC.

The chain recombines TRBV20-1 with TRBJ2-7; D ambiguous. V was pared by 0 bases and J by 3 bases, with 3 bases between. Per the germline V gene, CDR1 is DFQATT and CDR2 is SNEGSKA (reference sequence). CDR3 length: 11 residues. The CDR3 DNA is TGCAGTGCTAGAGACGGCTACGAGCAGTACTTC. Encoded protein: CSARDGYEQYF.

This chain uses TRBV7-9 with TRBJ2-1, with 8 bases that match TRBD2. Germline V CDR1 and CDR2: SEHNR, FQNEAQ (reference sequence). This CDR3 has 15 residues. The J segment lost 5 bases and the V segment lost 5 bases, leaving 8 bases of the junction unmatched. CDR3 residues: CASSPQSGGNNEQFF. CDR3 sequence (DNA): TGTGCCAGCAGCCCGCAGAGCGGGGGAAACAATGAGCAGTTCTTC. Full variable domain (missing parts from reference TRBV7-9 and TRBJ2-1): DTGVSQNPRHKITKRGQNVTFRCDPISEHNRLYWYRQTLGQGPEFLTYFQNEAQLEKSRLLSDRFSAERPKGSFSTLEIQRTEQGDSAMYLCASSPQSGGNNEQFFGPGTRLTVL.

The V call is TRBV24-1, the J call TRBJ1-2, with D uncertain. CDR3 length equals 12 residues. Trimming took 7 bases from V and 8 from J, leaving 13 bases between them. The germline V gene encodes CDR1 KGHDR and CDR2 SFDVKD. CDR3: CATSDLRLGYTF. In DNA, the CDR3 is TGTGCCACCAGCGATCTCAGATTAGGCTACACCTTC.

The V call is TRBV30, the J call TRBJ2-1; D unclear. V was shortened by 5 bases and J by 8 bases, with 13 bases between the two germline ends. The germline V gene encodes CDR1 GTSNPN and CDR2 SVGIG (reference sequence). This CDR3 comprises 12 residues. DNA of the CDR3: TGTGCCTGGGGTATACTAAGCGATGAGCAGTTCTTC. Translating it yields CAWGILSDEQFF.

The chain carries TRBV11-3 and TRBJ2-1; 7 bases fit TRBD2. The CDR3 loop spans 14 amino acids. Looked up from germline, CDR1 is SGHNT and CDR2 is YENEEA. V shed 8 bases and J 8 bases; nucleotides not matched to a gene: 12. DNA for the CDR3: TGTGCCAGCGTAAGCGGGACCAACCCTCATGAGCAGTTCTTC. It translates to CASVSGTNPHEQFF.

The J gene is TRBJ2-2, the V gene TRBV9, with D maybe TRBD2 (5 bases). This CDR3 is 12 amino acids long. The germline V gene encodes CDR1 SGDLS and CDR2 YYNGEE. The V end lost 4 bases, the J end lost 7 bases, and 8 bases lay between the germline ends. The CDR3 DNA reads as TGTGCCAGCAGCAAGGAGGTCGGGGAGCTGTTTTTT. This sequence encodes CASSKEVGELFF.

V and J are TRBV28 and TRBJ1-2; no clear D. Trimming left V 3 bases short and J 0 bases short, with 8 bases between. The germline V gene encodes CDR1 MDHEN and CDR2 SYDVKM. The CDR3 spans 14 residues. The CDR3: CASSFARPNYGYTF. Here the CDR3 DNA reads TGTGCCAGCAGTTTTGCCAGGCCTAACTATGGCTACACCTTC.

The chain is built from TRBV7-3 and TRBJ2-1, with 7 bases identical to TRBD2. The CDR3 covers 15 residues. With V trimmed by 0 bases and J by 9 bases, 8 bases remained unmatched. CDR1 and CDR2 (germline): SGHTA, FQGTGA. The CDR3 DNA reads TGTGCCAGCAGCTTAACAGGCGCTAGCGGAGGTGAGCAGTTCTTC. Residues: CASSLTGASGGEQFF.

To note about this clone: Its ends do not fully match the called genes, so a read error is possible. The V call is TRBV9, the J call TRBJ2-5, with TRBD2 matching 7 bases. Germline loops: CDR1 SGDLS, CDR2 YYNGEE. The CDR3 is made up of 15 amino acids. The CDR3 DNA is TGCGCCCGCAGCGTAGATGCGGGGCGGGGGGAGACCCAGTACTTC. This encodes CARSVDAGRGETQYF.

The rearrangement joins TRBV27 to TRBJ2-5, with 10 bases aligning to TRBD2. Germline assignment: CDR1 MNHEY and CDR2 SMNVEV (reference sequence). Germline trimming cut 6 bases from V and 4 bases from J; bases unmatched to any gene: 8. This CDR3 region has 15 residues. CDR3 in DNA: TGTGCCAGCAGCGAGCGGGGGGGGCCTCTAGAGACCCAGTACTTC. This codes for CASSERGGPLETQYF.

The chain combines TRBV3-1 (or the pseudogene TRBV3-2) with TRBJ2-5; 10 bases fit TRBD1. Germline CDR1 and CDR2: LGHDT and YNNKEL (reference sequence). The CDR3 consists of 15 residues. The V and J ends lost 5 bases and 2 bases, in that order; junction bases with no gene match: 5. CDR3 bases: TGTGCCAGCAGCAACCAGGGACAGGGGCAAGAGACCCAGTACTTC. Protein product: CASSNQGQGQETQYF.

A note on this clone: This may be a read error: a much more frequent sequence differs by one nucleotide. The sample holds other DNA sequences that translate to the same CDR3. The V and J genes are TRBV7-2 and TRBJ1-1; 9 positions match TRBD1. In germline, CDR1 is SGHTA, CDR2 FQGNSA. V lost 4 bases, J lost 8 bases, and 11 bases stayed unmatched. This CDR3 is built from 15 residues. Written as DNA, the CDR3 is TGTGCCAGCAGCTGGGGGACAGGGACTAATCCCGAAGCTTTCTTT. Translated, it gives CASSWGTGTNPEAFF.

The CDR3 DNA reads as TGTGCCAGCAGCTTAGCCCGGGAGACCCAGTACTTC. Its protein product is CASSLARETQYF. V and J are TRBV7-2 and TRBJ2-5; D not certain. The CDR3 has 12 residues. Trimming took off 0 bases at V and 5 bases at J, with 4 bases between the two ends. Germline V gene sequence: CDR1 SGHTA, CDR2 FQGNSA.

The chain links TRBV2 to TRBJ2-7; no definite D call. Germline V gene lookup returns CDR1 SNHLY and CDR2 FYNNEI. The CDR3 sequence is 13 residues long. Trimming removed 7 bases from V and 5 bases from J, with 15 bases in between. DNA of the CDR3: TGTGCCAGCAAGGAAGAGGTTGGCCACGAGCAGTACTTC. Translating gives CASKEEVGHEQYF.

The chain recombines TRBV24-1 with TRBJ2-1; D is unclear. Germline V gene lookup returns CDR1 KGHDR and CDR2 SFDVKD. Trimming cost V 4 bases and J 8 bases, with 20 bases left between them. The CDR3 covers 16 residues. CDR3: CATSDLTEHGRDEQFF. CDR3 in DNA: TGTGCCACCAGTGACCTGACGGAACATGGGCGCGATGAGCAGTTCTTC.

The chain couples TRBV28 to TRBJ1-6, with 7 positions matching TRBD1. V dropped 5 bases and J dropped 9; count of bases not matched to a gene: 7. From germline, CDR1 is MDHEN and CDR2 SYDVKM. CDR3 length: 14 residues. CDR3 sequence (DNA): TGTGCCAGCAGTACAGACAGGGTGGGTTCACCCCTCCACTTT. Translated, it gives CASSTDRVGSPLHF.

The chain combines TRBV19 with TRBJ2-7, with 7 nucleotides matching TRBD2. The V and J ends lost 10 bases and 4 bases, in that order; junction bases with no gene match: 13. CDR1 is LNHDA and CDR2 is SQIVND in the germline V gene (reference sequence). This CDR3 has 14 amino acids. CDR3 bases: TGTGCCACCCGGGGAGGGCGGGAACGATACGAGCAGTACTTC. It is translated as CATRGGRERYEQYF.

The chain uses TRBV7-2 and TRBJ2-1; TRBD1 is a possible D gene (7 bases). V was trimmed by 3 bases and J by 4 bases, leaving 13 bases between them. The CDR3 is 15 residues long. Germline-derived CDR1 and CDR2 are SGHTA and FQGNSA. CDR3 bases: TGTGCCAGCAGCTTGCGGGGACAGCCTTACAATGAGCAGTTCTTC. It specifies CASSLRGQPYNEQFF.

The chain's CDR3 is CASSSFTDTQYF. CDR3 sequence (DNA): TGTGCCAGCAGTTCCTTCACAGATACGCAGTATTTT. V is TRBV28 and J is TRBJ2-3; no clear D. This CDR3 comprises 12 residues. Germline V gene data show CDR1 as MDHEN and CDR2 as SYDVKM. Trimming removed 4 bases at V and 2 bases at J, with 4 bases between.

V gene TRBV5-4 combines with J gene TRBJ1-1; D call uncertain. The CDR3 is 12 residues long. Trimming shortened V by 6 bases and J by 2 bases, and 8 bases separated the two germline ends. Germline V gene sequence: CDR1 SGHNT, CDR2 YYREEE (reference sequence). The DNA for the CDR3 is TGTGCCAGCATTTCCAGAAACACTGAAGCTTTCTTT. Protein: CASISRNTEAFF. The full variable domain, with the rest looked up from reference TRBV5-4 and TRBJ1-1, is ETGVTQSPTHLIKTRGQQVTLRCSSQSGHNTVSWYQQALGQGPQFIFQYYREEENGRGNFPPRFSGLQFPNYSSELNVNALELDDSALYLCASISRNTEAFFGQGTRLTVV.

This clone was observed a single time. CDR3 in DNA: TGTGCCAGCAGCCATGAGACTAGCCGGGGCGGGGAGCTGTTTTTT. This encodes CASSHETSRGGELFF. The chain links TRBV7-9 to TRBJ2-2, with 7 bases that match TRBD2. V was pared by 5 bases and J by 7 bases, with 10 bases of the junction left unmatched. This CDR3 has 15 residues. Germline lookup yields CDR1 SEHNR and CDR2 FQNEAQ (reference sequence).

The chain couples TRBV29-1 to TRBJ1-1, with TRBD1 matching 10 bases. Germline CDR1 is SQVTM and CDR2 is ANQGSEA. V dropped 2 bases and J dropped 0; count of bases not matched to a gene: 6. The CDR3 has 16 residues. The CDR3 here is CSVERDRGTMNTEAFF. DNA for the CDR3: TGCAGCGTTGAAAGGGACAGGGGCACGATGAACACTGAAGCTTTCTTT.

This clone was detected only a few times. The J gene is TRBJ1-2, the V gene TRBV2; D might be TRBD1 (5 bases). The CDR3 length is 16 residues. V lost 6 bases to trimming and J lost 0 bases, with 17 bases between them. Germline-derived CDR1 and CDR2 are SNHLY and FYNNEI. The CDR3: CASRYDSWRANYGYTF. The CDR3 DNA follows: TGTGCCAGCAGATACGACAGTTGGAGAGCTAACTATGGCTACACCTTC. Complete variable domain (other parts from reference TRBV2 and TRBJ1-2): EPEVTQTPSHQVTQMGQEVILRCVPISNHLYFYWYRQILGQKVEFLVSFYNNEISEKSEIFDDQFSVERPDGSNFTLKIRSTKLEDSAMYFCASRYDSWRANYGYTFGSGTRLTVV.

The chain couples TRBV7-9 to TRBJ2-2, with TRBD1 matching 10 bases. The germline V gene has CDR1 SEHNR and CDR2 FQNEAQ (reference sequence). The CDR3 totals 16 residues. The V gene end was trimmed by 3 bases and the J gene end by 3 bases; junction bases not matched to a gene: 4. CDR3 sequence (DNA): TGTGCCAGCAGCTTGTCCGGGACAGGGGACACCGGGGAGCTGTTTTTT. The encoded protein is CASSLSGTGDTGELFF.

The rearrangement joins TRBV5-6 to TRBJ1-3, with 8 bases fitting TRBD1. This CDR3 has 13 residues. The germline V gene encodes CDR1 SGHDT and CDR2 YYEEEE. The trim removed 7 bases at V and 4 bases at J, leaving 4 bases unmatched. CDR3 sequence reads: CASQGAPGNTIYF. The DNA of the CDR3 is TGTGCCAGCCAGGGGGCTCCCGGAAACACCATATATTTT.